The next 17 T cell receptor beta chains were all read from a single sample in a study of blood T cell repertoires in COVID-19. Profiling relied on immunoSEQ multiplex PCR, and the TCRdb table lists in-frame clones only, not all of them. Of about 280,000 clones listed, around 85% are singletons. Specimen: peripheral blood. These receptors were collected from a man aged 50 to 60 with active or convalescent COVID-19.

The chain recombines TRBV28 with TRBJ1-5, with D possibly matching TRBD1 (6 bases). With 5 bases removed from V and 2 bases from J, the gap between germline ends came to 16 bases. The CDR3 has 16 residues. Germline loops: CDR1 MDHEN, CDR2 SYDVKM. This CDR3 is CASSQTQGLGNQPQHF. The CDR3 DNA reads TGTGCCAGCAGTCAGACCCAGGGGTTGGGCAATCAGCCCCAGCATTTT.

The rearrangement joins TRBV2 to TRBJ2-1; 7 bases agree with TRBD1. V was clipped by 7 bases and J by 1 base; unmatched bases: 4. In germline, CDR1 is SNHLY, CDR2 FYNNEI. The CDR3 covers 14 residues. The CDR3 loop is CASKARGSYNEQFF. In DNA form, the CDR3 reads TGTGCCAGCAAGGCCAGGGGGTCCTACAATGAGCAGTTCTTC.

This clone is a singleton in its sample. V gene TRBV30 combines with J gene TRBJ1-6; 8 bases match TRBD1. The CDR3 is made up of 15 amino acids. V lost 5 bases and J lost 7; bases outside the gene matches: 10. CDR1 is GTSNPN, CDR2 SVGIG, per germline (reference sequence). In DNA form, the CDR3 reads TGTGCCTGGGAATCGGACAGGGCTAAGAATTCACCCCTCCACTTT. This gives the protein CAWESDRAKNSPLHF.

This CDR3 reads CASSWRTGHFEDTEAFF. DNA for the CDR3: TGCGCCAGCAGCTGGCGAACAGGACACTTTGAGGACACTGAAGCTTTCTTT. The chain is built from TRBV4-1 and TRBJ1-1, with a weak D call TRBD1 (5 bases). This CDR3 is built from 17 residues. Germline loops: CDR1 MGHRA, CDR2 YSYEKL. V shed 5 bases and J shed 3 bases, with 22 bases lying between them.

The chain uses TRBV6-1 and TRBJ1-5; possible D gene TRBD1, 6 bases. Germline CDR1 is MNHNS and CDR2 is SASEGT. V lost 2 bases and J 2 bases, leaving 19 bases between the germline ends. The CDR3 is 18 amino acids. The CDR3 DNA follows: TGTGCCAGCAGTGAACTACCATTTTCAGGGGCTGGCAATCAGCCCCAGCATTTT. Its translation is CASSELPFSGAGNQPQHF.

The V gene is TRBV29-1, the J gene TRBJ1-2, with TRBD1 matching 7 bases. Germline V gene data show CDR1 as SQVTM and CDR2 as ANQGSEA. The V gene end was trimmed by 0 bases and the J gene end by 4 bases; junction bases not matched to a gene: 8. This CDR3 comprises 15 residues. CDR3: CSVEDYKGASYGYTF. CDR3 nucleotide sequence: TGCAGCGTTGAAGATTATAAGGGGGCCTCCTATGGCTACACCTTC. The whole variable domain, filled in from reference TRBV29-1 and TRBJ1-2, reads SAVISQKPSRDICQRGTSLTIQCQVDSQVTMMFWYRQQPGQSLTLIATANQGSEATYESGFVIDKFPISRPNLTFSTLTVSNMSPEDSSIYLCSVEDYKGASYGYTFGSGTRLTVV.

In DNA, the CDR3 is TGTGCCAGCAGTAAATCCGGACTAGCGGACTTAGCCAAAAACATTCAGTACTTC. It yields the protein CASSKSGLADLAKNIQYF. The V call is TRBV6-2 or TRBV6-3, the J call TRBJ2-4; 10 nucleotides line up with TRBD2. The CDR3 is 18 residues long. The trim removed 5 bases at V and 0 bases at J, leaving 10 bases unmatched. The germline gives CDR1 MNHEY, CDR2 SVGEGT.

In its sample, this clone was seen a few times. The V call is TRBV21-1, the J call TRBJ1-6; whether TRBD1, the table's D call, matches the DNA was not checked. TRBV21-1 has pseudogene status. The CDR3 sequence is 15 residues long. CDR3: CASSKVQVSNSPLHF. The CDR3 nucleotides read TGTGCCAGCAGCAAAGTACAGGTCTCTAATTCACCCCTCCACTTT.

The DNA of the CDR3 is TGTGCCAGCAGCCCCCAAACAGGGCTCGATCAGCCCCAGCATTTT. Its translation is CASSPQTGLDQPQHF. The gene calls are TRBV7-2 and TRBJ1-5; D might be TRBD1 (6 bases). Germline assignment: CDR1 SGHTA and CDR2 FQGNSA. V dropped 5 bases and J dropped 5 bases, with 16 bases sitting between them. This CDR3 spans 15 amino acids. The full variable domain, completed using reference TRBV7-2 and TRBJ1-5, is GAGVSQSPSNKVTEKGKDVELRCDPISGHTALYWYRQSLGQGLEFLIYFQGNSAPDKSGLPSDRFSAERTGGSVSTLTIQRTQQEDSAVYLCASSPQTGLDQPQHFGDGTRLSIL.

The rearrangement joins TRBV7-9 to TRBJ1-2, with D tentatively TRBD1 (5 bases). V lost 5 bases and J lost 7, with 14 bases in between. CDR3 length: 13 residues. From germline, CDR1 is SEHNR and CDR2 FQNEAQ (reference sequence). CDR3 DNA: TGTGCCAGCAGCCCCGGGACTTTTGGTGGCTACACCTTC. It yields the protein CASSPGTFGGYTF.

The CDR3 here is CASSLGTALVGQYF. CDR3 sequence (DNA): TGTGCCAGCAGCCTGGGGACAGCCCTGGTGGGGCAGTATTTT. The chain joins TRBV11-2 to TRBJ2-3, with 7 bases that match TRBD1. The CDR3 consists of 14 residues. Trimming removed 5 bases from V and 11 bases from J; junction bases left unmatched: 13. The germline gives CDR1 SGHAT, CDR2 FQNNGV.

V is TRBV24-1 and J is TRBJ2-3; D unresolved. CDR3 length equals 12 residues. Trimming cost V 5 bases and J 4 bases, with 6 bases left between them. Germline assignment: CDR1 KGHDR and CDR2 SFDVKD. CDR3 bases: TGTGCCACCAGTGCCGGTGCAGATACGCAGTATTTT. It codes for CATSAGADTQYF.

V usage is TRBV30 and J usage is TRBJ2-7; 8 bases align to TRBD1. The CDR3 runs 16 residues. Germline assignment: CDR1 GTSNPN and CDR2 SVGIG (reference sequence). V lost 3 bases, J lost 5 bases, and 15 bases stayed unmatched. The CDR3, as DNA: TGTGCCTGGAGCGTCCCCCCCGGGACAGGCCGGGACGAGCAGTACTTC. It translates to CAWSVPPGTGRDEQYF.

The V and J genes are TRBV9 and TRBJ2-7; D is perhaps TRBD2 (6 bases). Trimming took off 0 bases at V and 0 bases at J, with 10 bases between the two ends. This CDR3 comprises 15 residues. Germline loops: CDR1 SGDLS, CDR2 YYNGEE. The CDR3 is CASSVAGGASYEQYF. Written as DNA, the CDR3 is TGTGCCAGCAGCGTAGCGGGCGGGGCCTCCTACGAGCAGTACTTC.

The V call is TRBV2, the J call TRBJ1-3; D may be TRBD1 (6 bases). V was cut by 6 bases and J by 0 bases, with 9 bases left in between. This CDR3 has 14 amino acids. Germline assignment: CDR1 SNHLY and CDR2 FYNNEI. The CDR3 DNA follows: TGTGCCAGCAGAAGGGACAACTCTGGAAACACCATATATTTT. This translates into CASRRDNSGNTIYF.

The CDR3 DNA is TGCAGCGTTGTACGATCCGTACAGAATGAGCAGTTCTTC. It yields the protein CSVVRSVQNEQFF. The rearrangement joins TRBV29-1 to TRBJ2-1; no reliable D call. Between the trimmed V and J ends, which lost 4 bases and 7 bases, there was a span of 14 bases. The CDR3 is 13 amino acids. Germline CDR1 SQVTM, CDR2 ANQGSEA.

The V gene is TRBV5-6, the J gene TRBJ2-7; D gene ambiguous. The CDR3 consists of 13 residues. The V end lost 4 bases, the J end lost 1 base, and 9 bases lay between the germline ends. Germline assignment: CDR1 SGHDT and CDR2 YYEEEE. The CDR3 DNA follows: TGTGCCAGCAGCCCTGACACTTCCTACGAGCAGTACTTC. This codes for CASSPDTSYEQYF. The full variable domain, rest sourced from reference TRBV5-6 and TRBJ2-7, is DAGVTQSPTHLIKTRGQQVTLRCSPKSGHDTVSWYQQALGQGPQFIFQYYEEEERQRGNFPDRFSGHQFPNYSSELNVNALLLGDSALYLCASSPDTSYEQYFGPGTRLTVT.